This paragraph reports one T cell receptor (beta chain). The data were obtained in a study of blood T cell repertoires in COVID-19. In the study overall: Acute and convalescent COVID-19 samples came from the United States, Italy and Spain.

TCRdb keeps only in-frame clones here, not all; method: immunoSEQ multiplex PCR. This sample carries 130,000 to 150,000 clones, 70% to 90% of them seen once, and the ten largest clones take around 8%. Seattle enrolled patients during active infection and tracked them longitudinally. Looked up from germline, CDR1 is SGHTS and CDR2 is YDEGEE. Trimming removed 4 bases from V and 1 base from J, with 14 bases in between. CDR3 length: 15 residues. The sample was peripheral blood. This chain links TRBV5-8 with TRBJ1-2; D is perhaps TRBD1 (5 bases). The clonotype originates from a woman in her sixties or seventies with COVID-19, enrolled during active disease. The DNA for the CDR3 is TGTGCCAGCAGCCCTCCTGACGGACATAACTATGGCTACACCTTC. It specifies CASSPPDGHNYGYTF.